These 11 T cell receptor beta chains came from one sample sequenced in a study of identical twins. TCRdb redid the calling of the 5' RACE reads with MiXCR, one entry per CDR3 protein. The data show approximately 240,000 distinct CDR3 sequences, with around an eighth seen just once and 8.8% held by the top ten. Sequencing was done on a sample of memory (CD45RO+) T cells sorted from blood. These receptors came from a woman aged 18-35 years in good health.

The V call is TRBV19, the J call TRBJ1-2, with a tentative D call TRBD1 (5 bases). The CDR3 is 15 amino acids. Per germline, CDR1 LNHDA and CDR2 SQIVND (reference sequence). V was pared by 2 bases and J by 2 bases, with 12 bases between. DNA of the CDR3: TGTGCCAGTAGTATATTGCAGGGAGGAAACTATGGCTACACCTTC. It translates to CASSILQGGNYGYTF.

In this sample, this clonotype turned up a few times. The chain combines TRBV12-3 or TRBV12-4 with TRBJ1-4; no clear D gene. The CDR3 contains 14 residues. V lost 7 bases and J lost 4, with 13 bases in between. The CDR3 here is CASTPWESNEKLFF. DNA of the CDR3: TGTGCCAGCACCCCGTGGGAGAGTAATGAAAAACTGTTTTTT.

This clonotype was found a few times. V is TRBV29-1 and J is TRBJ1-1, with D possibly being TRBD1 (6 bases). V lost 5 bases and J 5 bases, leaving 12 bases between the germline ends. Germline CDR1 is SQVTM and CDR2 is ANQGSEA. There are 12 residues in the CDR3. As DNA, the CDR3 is TGCAGCGTTAAGGGGGATTGGACTGAAGCTTTCTTT. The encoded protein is CSVKGDWTEAFF.

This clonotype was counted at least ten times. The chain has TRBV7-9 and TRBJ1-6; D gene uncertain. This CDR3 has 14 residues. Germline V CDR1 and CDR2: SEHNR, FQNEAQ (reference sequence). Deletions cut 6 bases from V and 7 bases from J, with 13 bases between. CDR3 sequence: CASSPPSRNSPLHF. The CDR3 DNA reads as TGTGCCAGCAGTCCCCCCTCAAGGAATTCACCCCTCCACTTT.

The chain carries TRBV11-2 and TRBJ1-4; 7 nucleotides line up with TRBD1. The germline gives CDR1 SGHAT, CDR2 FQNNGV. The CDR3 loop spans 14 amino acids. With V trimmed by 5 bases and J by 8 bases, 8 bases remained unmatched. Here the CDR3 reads CASSRGQSGEKLFF. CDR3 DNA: TGTGCCAGCAGCAGGGGACAGTCTGGAGAAAAACTGTTTTTT.

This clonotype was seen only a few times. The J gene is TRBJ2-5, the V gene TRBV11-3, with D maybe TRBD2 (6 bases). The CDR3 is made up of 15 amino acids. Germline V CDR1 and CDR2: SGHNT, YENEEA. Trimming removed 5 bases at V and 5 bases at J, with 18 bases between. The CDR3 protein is CASSPGRERWETQYF. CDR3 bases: TGTGCCAGCAGCCCGGGACGGGAGAGATGGGAGACCCAGTACTTC.

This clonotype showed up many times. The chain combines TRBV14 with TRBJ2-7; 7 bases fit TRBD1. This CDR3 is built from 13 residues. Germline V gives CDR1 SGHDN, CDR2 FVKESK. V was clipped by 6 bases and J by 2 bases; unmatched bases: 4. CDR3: CASRRQGTYEQYF. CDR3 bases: TGTGCCAGCAGACGACAGGGTACCTACGAGCAGTACTTC.

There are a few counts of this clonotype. The CDR3 protein is CSAEGSPSGRSEQYF. CDR3 coding DNA: TGCAGTGCGGAAGGCTCGCCTAGCGGGAGGAGCGAGCAGTACTTC. The V gene is TRBV20-1, the J gene TRBJ2-7; 11 bases map to TRBD2. The CDR3 runs 15 residues. CDR1 DFQATT and CDR2 SNEGSKA come from the germline V gene (reference sequence). J was trimmed by 6 bases and V by 6 bases; bases with no gene match: 13.

This CDR3 is CSARGRGVRSTQYF. The DNA for the CDR3 is TGCAGTGCTAGAGGGAGGGGGGTCCGGAGCACGCAGTATTTT. The chain joins TRBV20-1 to TRBJ2-3; either TRBD1 or TRBD2 may supply D (6 bases each). Looked up from germline, CDR1 is DFQATT and CDR2 is SNEGSKA (reference sequence). This CDR3 region has 14 residues. Trimming cost V 1 base and J 9 bases, with 17 bases left between them.

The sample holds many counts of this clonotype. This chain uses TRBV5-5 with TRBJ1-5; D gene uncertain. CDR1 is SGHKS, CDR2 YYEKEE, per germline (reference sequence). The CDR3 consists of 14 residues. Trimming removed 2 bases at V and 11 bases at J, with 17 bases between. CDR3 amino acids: CASSFGPPTWTQHF. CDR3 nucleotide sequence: TGTGCCAGCAGCTTCGGACCACCTACTTGGACCCAGCATTTT.

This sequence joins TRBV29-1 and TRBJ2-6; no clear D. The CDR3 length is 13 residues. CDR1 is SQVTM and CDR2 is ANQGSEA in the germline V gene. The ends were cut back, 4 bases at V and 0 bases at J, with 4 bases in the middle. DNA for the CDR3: TGCAGCGTTGTGACCTCTGGGGCCAACGTCCTGACTTTC. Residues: CSVVTSGANVLTF.